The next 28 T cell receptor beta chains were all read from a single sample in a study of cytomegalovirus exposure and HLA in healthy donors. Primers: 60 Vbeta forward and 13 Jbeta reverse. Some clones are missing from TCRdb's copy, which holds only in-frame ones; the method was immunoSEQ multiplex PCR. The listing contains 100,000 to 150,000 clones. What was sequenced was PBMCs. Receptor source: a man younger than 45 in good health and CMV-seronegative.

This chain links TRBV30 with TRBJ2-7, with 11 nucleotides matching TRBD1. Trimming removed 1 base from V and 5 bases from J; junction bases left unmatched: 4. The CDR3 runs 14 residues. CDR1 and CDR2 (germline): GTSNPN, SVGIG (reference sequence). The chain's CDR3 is CAWSGGQGDNEQYF. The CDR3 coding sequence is TGTGCCTGGAGTGGGGGACAGGGGGACAACGAGCAGTACTTC.

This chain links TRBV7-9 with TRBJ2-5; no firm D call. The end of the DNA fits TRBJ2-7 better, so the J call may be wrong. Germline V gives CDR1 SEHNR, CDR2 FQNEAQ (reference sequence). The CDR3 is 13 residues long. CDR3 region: CASSLISPYEQYF. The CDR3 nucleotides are TGTGCCAGCAGCTTAATATCCCCCTACGAGCAGTACTTC.

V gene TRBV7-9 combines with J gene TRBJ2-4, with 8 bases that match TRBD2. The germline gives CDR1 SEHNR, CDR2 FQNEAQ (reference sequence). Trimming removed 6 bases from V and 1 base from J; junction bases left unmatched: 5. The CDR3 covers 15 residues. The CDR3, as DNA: TGTGCCAGCAGTGGTCGGGGGGGGGCCAAAAACATTCAGTACTTC. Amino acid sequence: CASSGRGGAKNIQYF.

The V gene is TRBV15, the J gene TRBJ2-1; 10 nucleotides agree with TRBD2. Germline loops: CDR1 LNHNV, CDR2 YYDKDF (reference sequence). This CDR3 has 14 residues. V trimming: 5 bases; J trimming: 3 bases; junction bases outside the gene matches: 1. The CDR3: CATSRTSGYNEQFF. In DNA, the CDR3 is TGTGCCACCAGCCGGACTAGCGGCTACAATGAGCAGTTCTTC. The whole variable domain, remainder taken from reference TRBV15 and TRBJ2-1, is DAMVIQNPRYQVTQFGKPVTLSCSQTLNHNVMYWYQQKSSQAPKLLFHYYDKDFNNEADTPDNFQSRRPNTSFCFLDIRSPGLGDTAMYLCATSRTSGYNEQFFGPGTRLTVL.

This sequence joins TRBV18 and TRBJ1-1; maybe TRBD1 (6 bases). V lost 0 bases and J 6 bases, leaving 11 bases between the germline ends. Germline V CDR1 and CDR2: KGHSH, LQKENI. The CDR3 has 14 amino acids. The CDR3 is CASSPPDSGAEAFF. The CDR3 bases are TGTGCCAGCTCACCACCGGACAGTGGCGCTGAAGCTTTCTTT.

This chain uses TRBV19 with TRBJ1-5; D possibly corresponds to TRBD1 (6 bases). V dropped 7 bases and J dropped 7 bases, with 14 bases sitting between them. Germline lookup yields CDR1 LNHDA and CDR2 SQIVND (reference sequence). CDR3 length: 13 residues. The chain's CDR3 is CASTKGGGQPQHF. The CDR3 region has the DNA TGTGCCAGTACCAAGGGGGGGGGCCAGCCCCAGCATTTT.

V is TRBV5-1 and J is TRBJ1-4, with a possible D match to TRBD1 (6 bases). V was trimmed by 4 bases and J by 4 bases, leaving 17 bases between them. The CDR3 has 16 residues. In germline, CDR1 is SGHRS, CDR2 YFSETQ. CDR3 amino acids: CASSKQTGQLNEKLFF. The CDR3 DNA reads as TGCGCCAGCAGCAAACAAACGGGACAACTTAATGAAAAACTGTTTTTT. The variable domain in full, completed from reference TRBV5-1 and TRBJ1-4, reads KAGVTQTPRYLIKTRGQQVTLSCSPISGHRSVSWYQQTPGQGLQFLFEYFSETQRNKGNFPGRFSGRQFSNSRSEMNVSTLELGDSALYLCASSKQTGQLNEKLFFGSGTQLSVL.

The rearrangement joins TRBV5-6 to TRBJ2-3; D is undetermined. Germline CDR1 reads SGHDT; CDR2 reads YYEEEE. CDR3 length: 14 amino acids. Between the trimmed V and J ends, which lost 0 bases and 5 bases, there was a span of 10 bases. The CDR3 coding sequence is TGTGCCAGCAGCTTGGAGTGGGCGAGAGATACGCAGTATTTT. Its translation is CASSLEWARDTQYF.

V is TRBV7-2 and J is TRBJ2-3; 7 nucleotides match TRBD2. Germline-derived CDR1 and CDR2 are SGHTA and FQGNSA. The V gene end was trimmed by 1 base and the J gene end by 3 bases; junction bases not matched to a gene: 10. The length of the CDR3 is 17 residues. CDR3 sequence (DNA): TGTGCCAGCAGCTTAGTAGGGACGGTAGCGGGTACAGATACGCAGTATTTT. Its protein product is CASSLVGTVAGTDTQYF.

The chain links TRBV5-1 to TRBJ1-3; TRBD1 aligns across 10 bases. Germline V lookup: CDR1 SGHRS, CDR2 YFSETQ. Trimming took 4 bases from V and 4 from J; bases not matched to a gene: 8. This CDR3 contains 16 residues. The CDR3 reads CASSIDRGQSGNTIYF. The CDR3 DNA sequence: TGCGCCAGCAGCATTGACAGGGGGCAATCGGGAAACACCATATATTTT.

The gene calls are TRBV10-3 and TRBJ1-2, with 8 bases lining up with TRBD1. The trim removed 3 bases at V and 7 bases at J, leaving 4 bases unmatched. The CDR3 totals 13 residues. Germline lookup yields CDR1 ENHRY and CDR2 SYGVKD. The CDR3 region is CAISDDRGSGYTF. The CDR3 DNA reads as TGTGCCATCAGTGACGACAGGGGTTCTGGCTACACCTTC.

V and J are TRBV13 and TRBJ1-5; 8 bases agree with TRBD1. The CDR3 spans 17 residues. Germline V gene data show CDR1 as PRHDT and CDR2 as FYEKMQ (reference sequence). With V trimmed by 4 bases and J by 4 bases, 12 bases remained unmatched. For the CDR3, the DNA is TGTGCCAGCAGCTCCGGAAGGACTGGACAGGGAAATCAGCCCCAGCATTTT. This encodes CASSSGRTGQGNQPQHF.

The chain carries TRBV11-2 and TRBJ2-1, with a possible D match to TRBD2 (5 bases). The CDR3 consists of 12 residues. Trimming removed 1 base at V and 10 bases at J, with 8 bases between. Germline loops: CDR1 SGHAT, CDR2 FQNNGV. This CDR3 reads CASSLGRGEQFF. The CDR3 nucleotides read TGTGCCAGCAGCTTAGGAAGAGGGGAGCAGTTCTTC. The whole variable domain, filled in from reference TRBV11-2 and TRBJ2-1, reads EAGVAQSPRYKIIEKRQSVAFWCNPISGHATLYWYQQILGQGPKLLIQFQNNGVVDDSQLPKDRFSAERLKGVDSTLKIQPAKLEDSAVYLCASSLGRGEQFFGPGTRLTVL.

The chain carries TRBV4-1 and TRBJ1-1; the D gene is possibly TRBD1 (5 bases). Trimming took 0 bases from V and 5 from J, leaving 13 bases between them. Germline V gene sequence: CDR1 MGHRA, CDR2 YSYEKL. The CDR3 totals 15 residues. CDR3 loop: CASSQEGRVGTEAFF. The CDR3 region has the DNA TGCGCCAGCAGCCAAGAAGGCAGGGTAGGAACTGAAGCTTTCTTT.

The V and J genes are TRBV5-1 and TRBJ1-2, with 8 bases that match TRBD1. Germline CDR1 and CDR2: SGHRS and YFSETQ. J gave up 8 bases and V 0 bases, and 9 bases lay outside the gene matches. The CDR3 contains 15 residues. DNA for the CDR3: TGCGCCAGCAGCTTGGTCGGGTTACAGGGGGACGGCTACACCTTC. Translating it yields CASSLVGLQGDGYTF. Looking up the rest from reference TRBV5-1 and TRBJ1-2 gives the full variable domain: KAGVTQTPRYLIKTRGQQVTLSCSPISGHRSVSWYQQTPGQGLQFLFEYFSETQRNKGNFPGRFSGRQFSNSRSEMNVSTLELGDSALYLCASSLVGLQGDGYTFGSGTRLTVV.

In DNA form, the CDR3 reads TGCGCCAGCAGCTTGGTTGGCAGGGGCTACGAGCAGTACTTC. It is translated as CASSLVGRGYEQYF. This chain joins TRBV5-1 and TRBJ2-7, with D perhaps matching TRBD1 (6 bases). Germline CDR1 SGHRS, CDR2 YFSETQ. V was shortened by 0 bases and J by 3 bases, with 10 bases between the two germline ends. The CDR3 covers 14 residues.

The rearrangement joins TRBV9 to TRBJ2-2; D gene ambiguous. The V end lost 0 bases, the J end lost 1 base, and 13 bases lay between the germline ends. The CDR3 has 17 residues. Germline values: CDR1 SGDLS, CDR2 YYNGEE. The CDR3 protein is CASSVVGSPMNTGELFF. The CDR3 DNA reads TGTGCCAGCAGCGTAGTGGGCAGCCCTATGAACACCGGGGAGCTGTTTTTT.

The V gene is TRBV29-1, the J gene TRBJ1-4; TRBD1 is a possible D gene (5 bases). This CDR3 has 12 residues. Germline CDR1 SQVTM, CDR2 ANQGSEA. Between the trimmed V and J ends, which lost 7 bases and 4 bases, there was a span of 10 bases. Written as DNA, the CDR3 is TGCAGCGGCAGGGAGGATAATGAAAAACTGTTTTTT. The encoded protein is CSGREDNEKLFF.

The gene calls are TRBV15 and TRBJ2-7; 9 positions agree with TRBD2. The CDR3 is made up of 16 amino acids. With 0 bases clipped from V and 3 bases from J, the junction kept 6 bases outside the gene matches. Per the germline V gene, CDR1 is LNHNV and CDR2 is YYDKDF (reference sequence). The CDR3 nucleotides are TGTGCCACCAGCAGAGATGAGGCTAGCGGGATCTACGAGCAGTACTTC. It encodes CATSRDEASGIYEQYF.

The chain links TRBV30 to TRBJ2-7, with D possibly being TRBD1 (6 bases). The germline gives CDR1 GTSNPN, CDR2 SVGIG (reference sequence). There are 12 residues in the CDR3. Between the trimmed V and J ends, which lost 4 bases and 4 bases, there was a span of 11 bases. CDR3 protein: CAWNAGAYEQYF. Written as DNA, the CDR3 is TGTGCCTGGAATGCAGGGGCATACGAGCAGTACTTC.

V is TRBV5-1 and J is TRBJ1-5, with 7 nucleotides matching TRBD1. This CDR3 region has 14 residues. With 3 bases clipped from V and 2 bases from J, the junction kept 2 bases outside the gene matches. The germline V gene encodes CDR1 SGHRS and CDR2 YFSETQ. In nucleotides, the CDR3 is TGCGCCAGCAGCTCCGGACAGGGCAATCAGCCCCAGCATTTT. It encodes CASSSGQGNQPQHF.

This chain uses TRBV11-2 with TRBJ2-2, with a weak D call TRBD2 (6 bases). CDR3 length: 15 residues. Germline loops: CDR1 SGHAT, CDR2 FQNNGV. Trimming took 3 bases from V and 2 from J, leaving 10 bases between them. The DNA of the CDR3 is TGTGCCAGCAGCTTTGGGGGGTCAAACACCGGGGAGCTGTTTTTT. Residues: CASSFGGSNTGELFF. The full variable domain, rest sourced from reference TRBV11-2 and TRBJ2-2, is EAGVAQSPRYKIIEKRQSVAFWCNPISGHATLYWYQQILGQGPKLLIQFQNNGVVDDSQLPKDRFSAERLKGVDSTLKIQPAKLEDSAVYLCASSFGGSNTGELFFGEGSRLTVL.

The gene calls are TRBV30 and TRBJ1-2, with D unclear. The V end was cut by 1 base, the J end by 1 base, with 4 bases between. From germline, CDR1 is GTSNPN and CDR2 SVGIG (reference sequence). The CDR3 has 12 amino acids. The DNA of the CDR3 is TGTGCCTGGAGTGGCAGTAACTATGGCTACACCTTC. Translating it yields CAWSGSNYGYTF.

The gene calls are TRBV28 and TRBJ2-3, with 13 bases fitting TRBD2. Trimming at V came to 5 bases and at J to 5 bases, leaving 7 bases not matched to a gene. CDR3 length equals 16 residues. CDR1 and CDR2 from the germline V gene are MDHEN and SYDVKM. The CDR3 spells CASSVTSGRAQDTQYF. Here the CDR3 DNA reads TGTGCCAGCAGTGTTACTAGCGGGAGGGCCCAAGATACGCAGTATTTT.

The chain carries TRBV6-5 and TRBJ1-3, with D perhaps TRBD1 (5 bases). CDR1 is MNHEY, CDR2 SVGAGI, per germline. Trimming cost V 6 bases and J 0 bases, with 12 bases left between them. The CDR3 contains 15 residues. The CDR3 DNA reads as TGTGCCAGCAGGGGGCAGGCCCGCTCTGGAAACACCATATATTTT. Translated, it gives CASRGQARSGNTIYF.

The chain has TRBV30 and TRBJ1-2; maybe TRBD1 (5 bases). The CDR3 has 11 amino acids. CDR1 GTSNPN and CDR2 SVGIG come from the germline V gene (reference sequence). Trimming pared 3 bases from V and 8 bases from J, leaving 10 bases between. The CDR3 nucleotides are TGTGCCTGGAGCCCGGGACTCGGCTACACCTTC. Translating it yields CAWSPGLGYTF.

The DNA for the CDR3 is TGCAGCGTTGAAGATGGGGGGACTTCCCTCTACAATGAGCAGTTCTTC. Its translation: CSVEDGGTSLYNEQFF. The chain links TRBV29-1 to TRBJ2-1; D is perhaps TRBD2 (6 bases). The CDR3 has 16 residues. The germline V gene has CDR1 SQVTM and CDR2 ANQGSEA. Trimming stripped 0 bases from V and 3 bases from J, with 15 bases between.

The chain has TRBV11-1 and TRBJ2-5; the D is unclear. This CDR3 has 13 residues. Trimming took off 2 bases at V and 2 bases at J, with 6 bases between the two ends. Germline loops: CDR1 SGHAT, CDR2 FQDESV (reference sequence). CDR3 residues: CASSLPGQETQYF. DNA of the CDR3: TGTGCCAGCAGCTTACCAGGTCAAGAGACCCAGTACTTC. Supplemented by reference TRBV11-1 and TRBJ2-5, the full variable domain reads EAEVAQSPRYKITEKSQAVAFWCDPISGHATLYWYRQILGQGPELLVQFQDESVVDDSQLPKDRFSAERLKGVDSTLKIQPAELGDSAMYLCASSLPGQETQYFGPGTRLLVL.